This TCR beta chain comes out of a study of CD8 T cells in Susac syndrome. The RNA input was about 0.45 to 1 ug, and it was reverse transcribed with random hexamers. In TCRdb, the immunoSEQ multiplex PCR reads were re-called with MiXCR into one record per CDR3 protein. The sample consists of approximately 110,000 distinct CDR3 sequences, approximately 96% of them appearing once. This clonotype appeared a single time. CD8+ and CD4+ T cells circulating in blood were sequenced for TCR beta. The ends lost 0 bases at V and 5 bases at J; junction bases unmatched: 7. This CDR3 contains 14 residues. Germline CDR1 DFQATT, CDR2 SNEGSKA (reference sequence).

This sequence was found in a human donor in good health. J is TRBJ2-7 and V is TRBV20-1, with 7 positions matching TRBD1. The sample comprised CD4+ T cells from PBMCs. This chain's CDR3 is CSARDTGADHEQYF. DNA for the CDR3: TGCAGTGCTAGAGATACAGGGGCGGACCACGAGCAGTACTTC.